The 28 T cell receptor beta chains listed next were all sequenced from one sample in a study of T cells after yellow fever vaccination (dated by TCRdb to 2018 to 2020). The treatment or condition label, as the study defines it: live attenuated yellow fever vaccine strain. The library was built by means of 5' RACE. The listed sequencing device is Illumina HiSeq 2500. TCRdb took the public reads, trimmed them with fastp at Q25, ran MiXCR for clone calling and kept in-frame beta chains. Duplicate CDR3 protein sequences are folded into a single record with the most common DNA and genes. The sample contains 300,000 to 400,000 distinct CDR3 sequences, more than 5.5% of them found a single time. Approximately 16% of the sample belongs to the ten largest clones. Sequenced here: PBMCs, sampled 5 days after the yellow fever booster vaccination. The receptors derive from a man aged 25-45 years who received the YFV17D yellow fever vaccine.

This clonotype occurred many times. The chain joins TRBV5-6 to TRBJ2-6; 8 nucleotides line up with TRBD2. Per germline, CDR1 SGHDT and CDR2 YYEEEE. There are 16 residues in the CDR3. The V gene end was trimmed by 9 bases and the J gene end by 0 bases; junction bases not matched to a gene: 8. CDR3 nucleotide sequence: TGTGCCACCCTGCGGGGGGCCCTCTCTGGGGCCAACGTCCTGACTTTC. As protein: CATLRGALSGANVLTF.

This clonotype was picked up a small number of times. This chain connects TRBV3-1 to TRBJ2-5; D may be TRBD1 (6 bases). The CDR3 sequence is 13 residues long. The germline gives CDR1 LGHDT, CDR2 YNNKEL (reference sequence). V was pared by 11 bases and J by 5 bases, with 18 bases between. The CDR3 here is CASQGTYRETQYF. The CDR3 DNA reads as TGTGCCTCCCAAGGGACATACCGGGAGACCCAGTACTTC.

This clonotype was seen more than once but under ten times. The chain is built from TRBV4-3 and TRBJ2-2; D unresolved. CDR1 and CDR2 (germline): LGHNA, YSLEER. Trimming took off 0 bases at V and 4 bases at J, with 12 bases between the two ends. CDR3 length: 16 amino acids. This chain's CDR3 is CASSQEVLLVTGELFF. The DNA for the CDR3 is TGCGCCAGCAGCCAAGAGGTGCTTCTCGTCACCGGGGAGCTGTTTTTT.

The CDR3: CASAVGQVIDEQYF. CDR3 DNA: TGTGCCAGCGCCGTGGGACAGGTAATCGACGAGCAGTACTTC. This sequence joins TRBV12-3 or TRBV12-4 and TRBJ2-7; 8 positions match TRBD1. The CDR3 extends over 14 amino acids. J was trimmed by 5 bases and V by 8 bases; bases with no gene match: 11.

This clonotype was counted only a few times. The CDR3 DNA reads as TGTGCCAGCAGCAATGGACTGGGGCTCTCTGGGGCCAACGTCCTGACTTTC. Residues: CASSNGLGLSGANVLTF. The V call is TRBV21-1, the J call TRBJ2-6; TRBD1, the table's D call, lacks a check against the DNA. TRBV21-1 constitutes a pseudogene. The CDR3 runs to 17 residues.

The chain carries TRBV4-1 and TRBJ2-1; D not certain. CDR1 is MGHRA and CDR2 is YSYEKL in the germline V gene. Between the trimmed V and J ends, which lost 3 bases and 5 bases, there was a span of 20 bases. The CDR3 sequence is 17 residues long. This CDR3 is CASSQLALIARDNEQFF. CDR3 sequence (DNA): TGCGCCAGCAGCCAGTTGGCGCTGATAGCACGAGACAATGAGCAGTTCTTC.

The chain joins TRBV19 to TRBJ1-2; perhaps TRBD1 as D (5 bases). This CDR3 has 13 amino acids. Germline loops: CDR1 LNHDA, CDR2 SQIVND (reference sequence). V lost 7 bases and J 8 bases, leaving 17 bases between the germline ends. Here the CDR3 DNA reads TGTGCCAGTACCCTGACAGTTTCCCGGGGCTACACCTTC. This translates into CASTLTVSRGYTF.

This clonotype was seen a few times. The V gene is TRBV6-1, the J gene TRBJ2-3; 10 positions agree with TRBD2. The V and J ends lost 5 bases and 7 bases, in that order; junction bases with no gene match: 12. The CDR3 sequence is 16 residues long. Per germline, CDR1 MNHNS and CDR2 SASEGT. CDR3 nucleotides: TGTGCCAGCAGTCAAGGCTCGGCTAGCGGGAGATATACGCAGTATTTT. As protein: CASSQGSASGRYTQYF.

In this sample, this clonotype turned up many times. V usage is TRBV2 and J usage is TRBJ2-5, with 7 nucleotides matching TRBD2. Germline CDR1 is SNHLY and CDR2 is FYNNEI. This CDR3 region has 14 residues. The ends lost 7 bases at V and 5 bases at J; junction bases unmatched: 10. The CDR3 loop is CASTLASGGETQYF. In nucleotides, the CDR3 is TGTGCCAGCACCCTCGCTAGCGGAGGCGAGACCCAGTACTTC.

This clonotype was recorded a few times. The V call is TRBV20-1, the J call TRBJ1-3; perhaps TRBD1 as D (6 bases). CDR1 and CDR2 from the germline V gene are DFQATT and SNEGSKA (reference sequence). V was cut by 0 bases and J by 0 bases, with 9 bases left in between. This CDR3 has 15 amino acids. In DNA, the CDR3 is TGCAGTGCTAGAGATGGGGGCCGCTCTGGAAACACCATATATTTT. Its translation is CSARDGGRSGNTIYF.

V usage is TRBV20-1 and J usage is TRBJ2-1; D may be TRBD2 (6 bases). Per the germline V gene, CDR1 is DFQATT and CDR2 is SNEGSKA (reference sequence). This CDR3 is 13 amino acids long. Trimming cost V 5 bases and J 10 bases, with 18 bases left between them. The CDR3 DNA reads as TGCAGTGCTCCCGGGACTGTCCGAGGCGAGCAGTTCTTC. Encoded protein: CSAPGTVRGEQFF.

This clonotype was found a few times. The chain links TRBV12-3 or TRBV12-4 to TRBJ2-7, with TRBD2 matching 8 bases. The CDR3 runs to 15 residues. J was trimmed by 4 bases and V by 5 bases; bases with no gene match: 10. The CDR3 region is CASSPTGTSLYEQYF. In DNA form, the CDR3 reads TGTGCCAGCAGTCCTACCGGGACTAGTTTGTACGAGCAGTACTTC.

This clonotype occurred many times. The chain recombines TRBV29-1 with TRBJ1-2; a possible D gene is TRBD1 (6 bases). V was cut by 7 bases and J by 8 bases, with 17 bases left in between. The CDR3 spans 12 residues. Germline V gives CDR1 SQVTM, CDR2 ANQGSEA. The CDR3 sequence is CSALQGVFGYTF. DNA for the CDR3: TGCAGCGCTTTACAGGGTGTCTTCGGCTACACCTTC. The variable domain in full, completed from reference TRBV29-1 and TRBJ1-2, reads SAVISQKPSRDICQRGTSLTIQCQVDSQVTMMFWYRQQPGQSLTLIATANQGSEATYESGFVIDKFPISRPNLTFSTLTVSNMSPEDSSIYLCSALQGVFGYTFGSGTRLTVV.

This clonotype was detected many times. The chain links TRBV5-1 to TRBJ2-3; D perhaps matches TRBD2 (6 bases). Germline CDR1 and CDR2: SGHRS and YFSETQ. This CDR3 is 14 amino acids long. Trimming stripped 0 bases from V and 1 base from J, with 6 bases between. The CDR3 sequence is CASSLASGTDTQYF. The DNA of the CDR3 is TGCGCCAGCAGCTTGGCTAGCGGCACAGATACGCAGTATTTT. The variable domain in full, completed from reference TRBV5-1 and TRBJ2-3, reads KAGVTQTPRYLIKTRGQQVTLSCSPISGHRSVSWYQQTPGQGLQFLFEYFSETQRNKGNFPGRFSGRQFSNSRSEMNVSTLELGDSALYLCASSLASGTDTQYFGPGTRLTVL.

In its sample, this clonotype was seen a few times. The CDR3 loop reads CASSQERDYSYEQYF. The DNA of the CDR3 is TGTGCCAGCAGCCAAGAGAGGGACTACTCCTACGAGCAGTACTTC. The V gene is TRBV3-1, the J gene TRBJ2-7; 7 bases agree with TRBD2. V lost 0 bases to trimming and J lost 0 bases; unmatched junction nucleotides: 2. The CDR3 runs to 15 residues. Germline values: CDR1 LGHDT, CDR2 YNNKEL (reference sequence).

This clonotype occurred a few times. The V call is TRBV28, the J call TRBJ2-1; TRBD1 might be the D (5 bases). Germline loops: CDR1 MDHEN, CDR2 SYDVKM. Trimming took off 1 base at V and 1 base at J, with 17 bases between the two ends. The CDR3 sequence is 18 residues long. The CDR3 DNA reads as TGTGCCAGCAGTTTATACCACCAGGGTGTTGAGTCCTACAATGAGCAGTTCTTC. Translation gives CASSLYHQGVESYNEQFF.

This chain connects TRBV7-2 to TRBJ2-7, with D perhaps TRBD2 (6 bases). The length of the CDR3 is 14 residues. The V gene lost 4 bases and the J gene lost 4 bases, with 14 bases spanning the gap. The germline V gene encodes CDR1 SGHTA and CDR2 FQGNSA. The CDR3 DNA sequence: TGTGCCAGCAGCTCCGGGACTTATGAATACGAGCAGTACTTC. This gives the protein CASSSGTYEYEQYF.

The rearrangement uses TRBV29-1 and TRBJ2-1; D gene ambiguous. V gave up 4 bases and J gave up 10 bases, with 5 bases separating them. From germline, CDR1 is SQVTM and CDR2 ANQGSEA. The CDR3 sequence is 9 residues long. CDR3 bases: TGCAGCGTTGGGAAGGAGCAGTTCTTC. Translated: CSVGKEQFF.

The V and J genes are TRBV25-1 and TRBJ2-4, with D unresolved. CDR1 and CDR2 from the germline V gene are MGHDK and SYGVNS. The CDR3 totals 15 residues. Trimming cost V 3 bases and J 0 bases, with 9 bases left between them. In DNA form, the CDR3 reads TGTGCCAGCAGTGACAGCCTAATAGCCAAAAACATTCAGTACTTC. It encodes CASSDSLIAKNIQYF.

This clonotype was observed many times. This sequence joins TRBV7-9 and TRBJ1-5; D is unclear. The CDR3 is made up of 14 amino acids. CDR1 is SEHNR and CDR2 is FQNEAQ in the germline V gene (reference sequence). Trimming removed 5 bases at V and 7 bases at J, with 15 bases between. CDR3 loop: CASSAGGEFQPQHF. DNA of the CDR3: TGTGCCAGCAGCGCCGGTGGGGAGTTCCAGCCCCAGCATTTT.

This clonotype has at least ten counts. The chain has TRBV3-1 and TRBJ1-1, with D possibly matching TRBD1 (5 bases). Germline V gene data show CDR1 as LGHDT and CDR2 as YNNKEL (reference sequence). V shed 7 bases and J shed 1 base, with 10 bases lying between them. The CDR3 is made up of 13 amino acids. CDR3 residues: CASTWGGNTEAFF. CDR3 DNA: TGTGCCAGCACCTGGGGGGGGAACACTGAAGCTTTCTTT. The whole variable domain, filled in from reference TRBV3-1 and TRBJ1-1, reads DTAVSQTPKYLVTQMGNDKSIKCEQNLGHDTMYWYKQDSKKFLKIMFSYNNKELIINETVPNRFSPKSPDKAHLNLHINSLELGDSAVYFCASTWGGNTEAFFGQGTRLTVV.

In this sample, this clonotype turned up a few times. V is TRBV20-1 and J is TRBJ2-7, with 12 bases matching TRBD2. Germline V gene lookup returns CDR1 DFQATT and CDR2 SNEGSKA (reference sequence). This CDR3 comprises 18 residues. The ends lost 1 base at V and 4 bases at J; junction bases unmatched: 14. For the CDR3, the DNA is TGCAGTGCTAGAGGGCTAGCGGGAGGGAAGGAAATGAGGTACGAGCAGTACTTC. Translating gives CSARGLAGGKEMRYEQYF.

The chain couples TRBV6-1 to TRBJ2-2; TRBD1 matches 11 bases. CDR3 length: 16 residues. Unmatched junction bases numbered 7, after V lost 4 bases and J lost 6 bases. CDR1 is MNHNS and CDR2 is SASEGT in the germline V gene. The CDR3 sequence is CASSGRDRGIAGELFF. In DNA form, the CDR3 reads TGTGCCAGCAGTGGCCGGGACAGGGGGATCGCCGGGGAGCTGTTTTTT.

CDR3 in amino acids: CSAYQHGLMQYF. CDR3 in DNA: TGCAGTGCTTACCAACATGGGTTGATGCAGTATTTT. This chain connects TRBV20-1 to TRBJ2-3; D is unresolved. Germline CDR1 and CDR2: DFQATT and SNEGSKA (reference sequence). With 5 bases removed from V and 11 bases from J, the gap between germline ends came to 17 bases. CDR3 length equals 12 residues.

The genes are TRBV12-3 or TRBV12-4 and TRBJ1-1; 9 bases are shared with TRBD1. This CDR3 comprises 14 residues. V trimming: 3 bases; J trimming: 5 bases; junction bases outside the gene matches: 4. This chain's CDR3 is CASSFETGGTEAFF. As DNA, the CDR3 is TGTGCCAGCAGTTTTGAGACAGGGGGTACTGAAGCTTTCTTT.

This clonotype was counted between two and nine times. The chain has TRBV5-1 and TRBJ2-1, with D uncertain. Germline assignment: CDR1 SGHRS and CDR2 YFSETQ. The CDR3 extends over 14 amino acids. Trimming took off 5 bases at V and 4 bases at J, with 13 bases between the two ends. CDR3 in DNA: TGCGCCAGCAGTGACGTACTTGGTTACAATGAGCAGTTCTTC. Amino acid sequence: CASSDVLGYNEQFF.

This clonotype was seen a few times. The CDR3 loop reads CASSQDLGQGEKLFF. CDR3 coding DNA: TGTGCCAGCAGCCAAGATTTGGGACAGGGTGAAAAACTGTTTTTT. V is TRBV3-1 and J is TRBJ1-4, with 9 bases that match TRBD1. Germline V gives CDR1 LGHDT, CDR2 YNNKEL (reference sequence). The CDR3 length is 15 residues. V was clipped by 0 bases and J by 7 bases; unmatched bases: 3.

This clonotype came up a few times. V is TRBV7-6 and J is TRBJ2-5, with D unclear. The germline V gene encodes CDR1 SGHVS and CDR2 FNYEAQ. This CDR3 region has 15 residues. V lost 0 bases to trimming and J lost 4 bases, with 12 bases between them. In nucleotides, the CDR3 is TGTGCCAGCAGCTTAGCGCCTAGAGAAGGAGAGACCCAGTACTTC. As protein: CASSLAPREGETQYF.